The present TCR beta chain was sequenced within a study of blood T cell repertoires in COVID-19. Here immunoSEQ multiplex PCR was the method, and the copy in TCRdb shows in-frame clones only, minus some. The sample yields around 290,000 clones, 80% to 95% seen once. The specimen was peripheral blood. This clonotype was obtained from a woman aged 25 to 39 with COVID-19, enrolled during active disease.

The CDR3 here is CASSITSGSHYEQYF. In nucleotides, the CDR3 is TGTGCCAGTAGTATTACTAGCGGTTCCCACTACGAGCAGTACTTC. The genes are TRBV19 and TRBJ2-7; 8 bases agree with TRBD2. Trimming removed 3 bases from V and 3 bases from J; junction bases left unmatched: 7. Germline assignment: CDR1 LNHDA and CDR2 SQIVND (reference sequence). The CDR3 has 15 amino acids.